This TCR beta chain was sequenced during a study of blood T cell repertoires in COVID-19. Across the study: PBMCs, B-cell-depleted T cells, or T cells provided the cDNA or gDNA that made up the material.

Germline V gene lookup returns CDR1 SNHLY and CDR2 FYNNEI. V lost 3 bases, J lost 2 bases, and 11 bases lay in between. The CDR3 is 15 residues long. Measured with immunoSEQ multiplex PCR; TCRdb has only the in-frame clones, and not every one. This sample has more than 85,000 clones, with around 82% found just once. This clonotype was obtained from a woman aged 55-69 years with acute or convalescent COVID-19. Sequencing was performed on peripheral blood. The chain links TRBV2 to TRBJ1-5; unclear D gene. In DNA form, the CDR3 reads TGTGCCAGCAGTGACTCCTGGAGAGGCAATCAGCCCCAGCATTTT. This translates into CASSDSWRGNQPQHF.